The 10 T cell receptor beta chains reported below all come from one sample, sequenced in a study of immune evolution from preneoplasia to lung adenocarcinoma. The method was immunoSEQ multiplex PCR; TCRdb's version includes in-frame clones alone and lacks a portion of them. The data contain 13,000 to 15,000 clones, 65% to 90% of them seen just once; the ten biggest clones take up around 3%. What was sequenced was FFPE lung adenocarcinoma in situ tissue. The receptors were gathered from a donor aged 70 or older with lung adenocarcinoma.

The chain has TRBV28 and TRBJ1-4; D is uncertain. The V gene's germline CDR1 is MDHEN and CDR2 SYDVKM. The CDR3 contains 13 residues. The V end lost 3 bases, the J end lost 6 bases, and 8 bases lay between the germline ends. In nucleotides, the CDR3 is TGTGCCAGCAGTTTCTATAAGGATGAAAAACTGTTTTTT. Its protein is CASSFYKDEKLFF.

The gene calls are TRBV28 and TRBJ1-2; 7 bases fit TRBD1. The V and J ends lost 6 bases and 8 bases, in that order; junction bases with no gene match: 9. The CDR3 consists of 13 residues. CDR1 and CDR2 from the germline V gene are MDHEN and SYDVKM. CDR3 coding DNA: TGTGCCAGCAGCGACAGGGTATCGAGCGGCTACACCTTC. Protein sequence: CASSDRVSSGYTF.

The chain recombines TRBV20-1 with TRBJ2-7; no definite D call. V lost 3 bases, J lost 2 bases, and 5 bases lay in between. CDR1 is DFQATT, CDR2 SNEGSKA, per germline (reference sequence). CDR3 length equals 11 residues. CDR3 loop: CSASIAYEQYF. CDR3 DNA: TGCAGTGCTAGTATTGCCTACGAGCAGTACTTC.

The V call is TRBV10-3, the J call TRBJ1-6; D ambiguous. Trimming cost V 1 base and J 10 bases, with 11 bases left between them. Germline values: CDR1 ENHRY, CDR2 SYGVKD. The CDR3 is made up of 14 amino acids. The CDR3: CAISELKGVSPLHF. In DNA form, the CDR3 reads TGTGCCATCAGTGAGTTAAAGGGTGTGTCACCCCTCCACTTT.

The rearrangement joins TRBV30 to TRBJ2-4, with 9 bases identical to TRBD2. V gave up 1 base and J gave up 4 bases; unmatched junction bases: 2. CDR3 size: 14 residues. Germline CDR1 GTSNPN, CDR2 SVGIG (reference sequence). CDR3 residues: CAWSATSGKNIQYF. Written as DNA, the CDR3 is TGTGCCTGGAGTGCTACTAGCGGGAAAAACATTCAGTACTTC.

V usage is TRBV6-1 and J usage is TRBJ2-7, with 10 bases matching TRBD2. The CDR3 runs 13 residues. Germline CDR1 is MNHNS and CDR2 is SASEGT. The J segment lost 7 bases and the V segment lost 7 bases, leaving 7 bases of the junction unmatched. The CDR3, as DNA: TGTGCCAGCAAACTAGCGGGGCCTGGGGAGCAGTACTTC. It is translated as CASKLAGPGEQYF.

The chain carries TRBV29-1 and TRBJ1-4; 8 positions match TRBD1. The CDR3 extends over 13 amino acids. The germline V gene has CDR1 SQVTM and CDR2 ANQGSEA. The V and J ends lost 7 bases and 3 bases, in that order; junction bases with no gene match: 4. CDR3 sequence: CSAPGGSNEKLFF. CDR3 bases: TGCAGCGCCCCAGGGGGCTCTAATGAAAAACTGTTTTTT.

The chain combines TRBV7-3 with TRBJ2-2; perhaps TRBD2 as D (5 bases). Trimming removed 2 bases at V and 1 base at J, with 8 bases between. The CDR3 loop spans 15 amino acids. Germline V gene data show CDR1 as SGHTA and CDR2 as FQGTGA. The CDR3, as DNA: TGTGCCAGCAGCTTAGGACTGCAGAACACCGGGGAGCTGTTTTTT. Translated: CASSLGLQNTGELFF.

CDR3 sequence (DNA): TGTGCCAGCAGCTTAAGCGGGTGGAATGAGCAGTTCTTC. It specifies CASSLSGWNEQFF. The chain links TRBV11-3 to TRBJ2-1; maybe TRBD2 (6 bases). CDR3 length: 13 residues. The germline gives CDR1 SGHNT, CDR2 YENEEA. Trimming left V 2 bases short and J 7 bases short, with 9 bases between.

The rearrangement links TRBV7-9 to TRBJ1-2; the D gene is possibly TRBD1 (6 bases). V lost 0 bases and J lost 8, with 10 bases in between. CDR1 is SEHNR and CDR2 is FQNEAQ in the germline V gene (reference sequence). The CDR3 length is 13 residues. The DNA for the CDR3 is TGTGCCAGCAGCTTAGCGGGGGCACAGGGCTACACCTTC. This codes for CASSLAGAQGYTF.